The entry below describes one TCR beta chain. Germline lookup yields CDR1 SQVTM and CDR2 ANQGSEA. This CDR3 comprises 13 residues. With V trimmed by 7 bases and J by 7 bases, 9 bases remained unmatched. The data were obtained in a study of shared clonotypes between healthy human individuals. The protocol was immunoSEQ multiplex PCR, while the TCRdb copy is restricted to in-frame clones and leaves out a portion. The sample shows over a million clones, approximately 80% of them seen only once. This TCR derives from a young man in good health. Some clones in this sample may be carry-over from other donors' samples. The sample taken for sequencing was memory CD4+ T cells from PBMCs. The subset here: CD45RA-negative fraction. The rearrangement uses TRBV29-1 and TRBJ1-4; 7 nucleotides align to TRBD1. The CDR3 here is CSAVGTASEKLFF. The CDR3 DNA follows: TGCAGCGCCGTGGGGACAGCCAGTGAAAAACTGTTTTTT.